The 8 T cell receptor beta chains given below trace back to one sample, sequenced in a study of T-cell reconstitution after alpha-beta-depleted transplantation in children. Construction of the TCRbeta library involved unique molecular identifiers. MiXCR was run by TCRdb on the PCR reads, yielding one entry per CDR3 protein. The table has around 300,000 distinct CDR3 sequences, around a tenth seen once. Sample: peripheral blood, taken 180 days after TCRalphabeta/CD19-depleted stem cell transplant. All receptors derive from a male patient under 10 years old who had a stem cell transplant for chronic granulomatous disease, so the T cells may come from the graft donor.

This clonotype was seen only a few times. J is TRBJ2-7 and V is TRBV7-9, with TRBD1 identical over 12 bases. In germline, CDR1 is SEHNR, CDR2 FQNEAQ (reference sequence). Losses at the gene ends were 5 bases for V and 5 bases for J; bases not matched to a gene: 7. The CDR3 covers 15 residues. CDR3 protein: CASSGGGTGGDEQYF. Written as DNA, the CDR3 is TGTGCCAGCAGCGGAGGGGGGACAGGGGGCGACGAGCAGTACTTC.

The V and J genes are TRBV18 and TRBJ1-3; D uncertain. Trimming pared 3 bases from V and 0 bases from J, leaving 6 bases between. The CDR3 length is 14 residues. Germline lookup yields CDR1 KGHSH and CDR2 LQKENI. The CDR3 loop reads CASSPGNSGNTIYF. CDR3 nucleotides: TGTGCCAGCTCACCGGGGAACTCTGGAAACACCATATATTTT.

This clonotype was recorded at least ten times. The V and J genes are TRBV29-1 and TRBJ1-2, with D unclear. V lost 0 bases and J lost 8, with 13 bases in between. CDR3 length equals 13 residues. Germline CDR1 is SQVTM and CDR2 is ANQGSEA. CDR3 protein: CSVEEVSRSGYTF. The CDR3 DNA follows: TGCAGCGTTGAAGAAGTTAGCCGATCGGGCTACACCTTC.

The sample holds many counts of this clonotype. This chain connects TRBV12-3 or TRBV12-4 to TRBJ2-3; D gene uncertain. The V and J ends lost 6 bases and 2 bases respectively, with 18 bases between them. The CDR3 spans 16 residues. CDR3 protein: CASSPKLRGSTDTQYF. DNA for the CDR3: TGTGCCAGCAGCCCCAAACTGCGCGGATCCACAGATACGCAGTATTTT.

In this sample, this clonotype turned up many times. V gene TRBV5-1 combines with J gene TRBJ2-1; D is ambiguous. The germline V and J ends were trimmed by 0 bases and 4 bases, with 5 bases remaining between them. In germline, CDR1 is SGHRS, CDR2 YFSETQ. This CDR3 is 13 amino acids long. The chain's CDR3 is CASSLEAYNEQFF. Written as DNA, the CDR3 is TGCGCCAGCAGCTTGGAGGCATACAATGAGCAGTTCTTC.

This clonotype was detected ten times or more. The chain uses TRBV18 and TRBJ1-1; D gene uncertain. The CDR3 length is 14 residues. Germline values: CDR1 KGHSH, CDR2 LQKENI. V lost 2 bases, J lost 1 base, and 8 bases lay in between. CDR3 sequence reads: CASSPDWTNTEAFF. As DNA, the CDR3 is TGTGCCAGCTCACCAGACTGGACGAACACTGAAGCTTTCTTT.

This clonotype has at least ten counts. The genes are TRBV7-2 and TRBJ1-4; 8 nucleotides align to TRBD1. With V trimmed by 5 bases and J by 7 bases, 6 bases remained unmatched. The CDR3 totals 14 residues. CDR1 is SGHTA, CDR2 FQGNSA, per germline. CDR3 DNA sequence: TGTGCCAGCAGCCATGGGACAGGCCCTGAAAAACTGTTTTTT. Translated: CASSHGTGPEKLFF.

Ten or more counts support this clonotype. CDR3 DNA sequence: TGTGCCAGCAGCGTTTACTCCTCCCTCTCCTCCTACAATGAGCAGTTCTTC. Its translation is CASSVYSSLSSYNEQFF. The J gene is TRBJ2-1, the V gene TRBV9; D is unclear. Trimming removed 2 bases at V and 0 bases at J, with 15 bases between. The CDR3 has 17 residues. Per the germline V gene, CDR1 is SGDLS and CDR2 is YYNGEE.